Below are 32 T cell receptor beta chains sequenced from a single sample in a study of T-cell memory formation after mild COVID-19. TCRdb passed the 5' RACE reads through MiXCR, listing each CDR3 protein once. This sample has 500,000 to 650,000 distinct CDR3 sequences, with less than 25% found just once. Sequencing input: PBMCs or a T cell subset sorted from them (not recorded which). These receptors all come from an adult woman who had mild COVID-19 (a few samples of this study predate the infection). Cell type and time point are not known.

This chain uses TRBV2 with TRBJ2-1; 15 bases agree with TRBD2. Trimming removed 7 bases from V and 7 bases from J; junction bases left unmatched: 11. The germline V gene encodes CDR1 SNHLY and CDR2 FYNNEI. This CDR3 has 17 amino acids. CDR3 protein: CASNGLAGGGRRNEQFF. CDR3 DNA: TGTGCCAGCAACGGACTAGCGGGAGGGGGAAGACGGAATGAGCAGTTCTTC.

CDR3 DNA sequence: TGCGCCAGCAGCCAACCCCCGAATTATGGCTACACCTTC. Its translation is CASSQPPNYGYTF. J is TRBJ1-2 and V is TRBV4-1; no definite D call. Germline-derived CDR1 and CDR2 are MGHRA and YSYEKL. The CDR3 covers 13 residues. V dropped 2 bases and J dropped 5 bases, with 9 bases sitting between them.

CDR3 sequence reads: CASRTGVNSGANVLTF. The CDR3, as DNA: TGTGCCAGCAGGACAGGGGTGAACTCTGGGGCCAACGTCCTGACTTTC. The chain uses TRBV27 and TRBJ2-6; 8 nucleotides match TRBD1. The CDR3 runs to 16 residues. CDR1 and CDR2 (germline): MNHEY, SMNVEV (reference sequence). Trimming removed 6 bases from V and 0 bases from J; junction bases left unmatched: 4.

This clonotype was seen more than once but under ten times. The gene calls are TRBV27 and TRBJ2-7; 7 bases map to TRBD2. Looked up from germline, CDR1 is MNHEY and CDR2 is SMNVEV (reference sequence). CDR3 size: 15 residues. Losses at the gene ends were 0 bases for V and 7 bases for J; bases not matched to a gene: 9. CDR3: CASSLSASGESEQYF. DNA for the CDR3: TGTGCCAGCAGTTTATCGGCTAGCGGCGAATCGGAGCAGTACTTC.

The chain links TRBV7-7 to TRBJ2-5; no clear D. CDR3 length: 14 residues. CDR1 is SSHAT and CDR2 is FNYEAQ in the germline V gene (reference sequence). Trimming pared 5 bases from V and 4 bases from J, leaving 14 bases between. CDR3 sequence: CASSPSTPAETQYF. CDR3 in DNA: TGTGCCAGCAGCCCTAGTACCCCCGCAGAGACCCAGTACTTC.

The chain joins TRBV27 to TRBJ1-1; 7 bases are a match to TRBD1. Looked up from germline, CDR1 is MNHEY and CDR2 is SMNVEV (reference sequence). This CDR3 has 14 amino acids. Trimming cost V 4 bases and J 0 bases; bases outside gene matches: 2. CDR3 bases: TGTGCCAGCAGTTACAGGGGAGTGAACACTGAAGCTTTCTTT. Protein product: CASSYRGVNTEAFF.

This clonotype has at least ten counts. The chain employs TRBV20-1 and TRBJ2-5; D remains unclear. The V gene lost 2 bases and the J gene lost 5 bases, with 6 bases spanning the gap. The CDR3 is made up of 11 amino acids. CDR1 and CDR2 (germline): DFQATT, SNEGSKA (reference sequence). The CDR3 nucleotides are TGCAGTGCTAGACCCCAGGAGACCCAGTACTTC. The encoded protein is CSARPQETQYF.

In nucleotides, the CDR3 is TGTGCCAGCAACCTCGGCAACCAAGAGACCCAGTACTTC. Translating it yields CASNLGNQETQYF. This chain connects TRBV5-6 to TRBJ2-5; D ambiguous. Germline CDR1 is SGHDT and CDR2 is YYEEEE. Deletions cut 6 bases from V and 0 bases from J, with 9 bases between. This CDR3 has 13 amino acids.

This clonotype appeared a few times. The V gene is TRBV5-6, the J gene TRBJ2-7; 11 bases agree with TRBD1. The junction had 10 bases not matched to a gene; V was cut back by 4 bases and J by 4 bases. Germline V lookup: CDR1 SGHDT, CDR2 YYEEEE. There are 16 residues in the CDR3. For the CDR3, the DNA is TGTGCCAGCAGCCTCCTGGCCGGGACAGGGGGTTACGAGCAGTACTTC. Translated: CASSLLAGTGGYEQYF. The complete variable domain, with remaining parts taken from reference TRBV5-6 and TRBJ2-7, reads DAGVTQSPTHLIKTRGQQVTLRCSPKSGHDTVSWYQQALGQGPQFIFQYYEEEERQRGNFPDRFSGHQFPNYSSELNVNALLLGDSALYLCASSLLAGTGGYEQYFGPGTRLTVT.

V usage is TRBV5-1 and J usage is TRBJ1-1; 7 nucleotides match TRBD1. Germline assignment: CDR1 SGHRS and CDR2 YFSETQ. Trimming removed 6 bases from V and 7 bases from J; junction bases left unmatched: 9. This CDR3 contains 13 residues. The chain's CDR3 is CASTQTGSGEAFF. CDR3 nucleotide sequence: TGCGCCAGCACCCAGACAGGGTCGGGTGAAGCTTTCTTT.

This clonotype appeared a few times. V usage is TRBV7-8 and J usage is TRBJ2-5; 8 nucleotides agree with TRBD1. After removal of 1 base from V and 5 bases from J, the junction contained 6 bases not matched to a gene. CDR3 length: 15 amino acids. Looked up from germline, CDR1 is SGHVS and CDR2 is FQNEAQ. The CDR3 protein is CASSLVRGRRETQYF. CDR3 nucleotide sequence: TGTGCCAGCAGCTTAGTCAGGGGGCGCAGGGAGACCCAGTACTTC.

There are a few counts of this clonotype. This chain connects TRBV20-1 to TRBJ1-6, with 8 bases aligning to TRBD1. V dropped 6 bases and J dropped 9; count of bases not matched to a gene: 4. CDR3 length: 12 amino acids. CDR1 is DFQATT, CDR2 SNEGSKA, per germline (reference sequence). The CDR3 sequence is CSARTGSSPLHF. CDR3 nucleotide sequence: TGCAGTGCAAGGACAGGGAGTTCACCCCTCCACTTT.

This clonotype was picked up a small number of times. The chain has TRBV18 and TRBJ1-3, with D possibly matching TRBD1 (6 bases). V lost 3 bases and J lost 0, with 9 bases in between. Looked up from germline, CDR1 is KGHSH and CDR2 is LQKENI. The CDR3 covers 15 residues. CDR3: CASSPGQTSGNTIYF. The CDR3 region has the DNA TGTGCCAGCTCACCGGGACAAACCTCTGGAAACACCATATATTTT.

This clonotype was observed a few times. This chain joins TRBV20-1 and TRBJ1-2; 7 bases fit TRBD1. CDR3 length: 12 amino acids. CDR1 is DFQATT and CDR2 is SNEGSKA in the germline V gene (reference sequence). J gave up 2 bases and V 5 bases, and 2 bases lay outside the gene matches. DNA of the CDR3: TGCAGTGCTGTGACAGGGAACTATGGCTACACCTTC. Translating gives CSAVTGNYGYTF.

This clonotype appeared many times. V usage is TRBV7-9 and J usage is TRBJ2-1; TRBD2 agrees at 9 bases. The CDR3 spans 15 residues. The V and J ends lost 6 bases and 6 bases, in that order; junction bases with no gene match: 9. The V gene's germline CDR1 is SEHNR and CDR2 FQNEAQ (reference sequence). CDR3 coding DNA: TGTGCCAGCAGGCCAAGCGGAGCGGGAGGCAATGAGCAGTTCTTC. This translates into CASRPSGAGGNEQFF.

The chain uses TRBV4-2 and TRBJ2-1; 11 bases map to TRBD2. CDR3 length: 17 amino acids. CDR1 and CDR2 from the germline V gene are LGHNA and YNFKEQ. After removal of 4 bases from V and 7 bases from J, the junction contained 12 bases not matched to a gene. This chain's CDR3 is CASSLHGVAGGGNEQFF. Here the CDR3 DNA reads TGTGCCAGCAGCCTTCACGGGGTAGCGGGAGGGGGGAATGAGCAGTTCTTC.

The chain has TRBV7-2 and TRBJ1-1, with 12 positions matching TRBD1. The CDR3 consists of 18 residues. Germline loops: CDR1 SGHTA, CDR2 FQGNSA. Trimming at V came to 4 bases and at J to 2 bases, leaving 11 bases not matched to a gene. CDR3 in amino acids: CASSSPWDRGRGNTEAFF. CDR3 sequence (DNA): TGTGCCAGCAGCTCTCCCTGGGACAGGGGGCGGGGAAACACTGAAGCTTTCTTT.

The chain carries TRBV6-2 or TRBV6-3 and TRBJ1-1; no firm D call. The ends were cut back, 7 bases at V and 0 bases at J, with 12 bases in the middle. Germline V gene data show CDR1 as MNHEY and CDR2 as SVGEGT. The CDR3 spans 14 residues. CDR3 loop: CASTEDNMNTEAFF. The CDR3 coding sequence is TGTGCCAGCACCGAAGACAATATGAACACTGAAGCTTTCTTT.

This clonotype has more than one count but fewer than ten. The rearrangement uses TRBV6-2 or TRBV6-3 and TRBJ1-2; 10 nucleotides match TRBD1. V lost 8 bases to trimming and J lost 6 bases; unmatched junction nucleotides: 6. The CDR3 contains 13 residues. Per the germline V gene, CDR1 is MNHEY and CDR2 is SVGEGT. In nucleotides, the CDR3 is TGTGCCAGCGCGACCGGGACAGGGGATGGCTACACCTTC. Translated, it gives CASATGTGDGYTF.

There are a few counts of this clonotype. The chain employs TRBV5-1 and TRBJ2-5, with 9 positions matching TRBD1. Germline V CDR1 and CDR2: SGHRS, YFSETQ. The junction had 12 bases not matched to a gene; V was cut back by 4 bases and J by 5 bases. The CDR3 totals 16 residues. CDR3 sequence (DNA): TGCGCCAGCAGCCCCGGACAGGGGATCGCGGTGGAGACCCAGTACTTC. It specifies CASSPGQGIAVETQYF.

This clonotype was counted only a few times. The chain has TRBV4-2 and TRBJ2-2, with 11 nucleotides matching TRBD2. With 1 base clipped from V and 4 bases from J, the junction kept 11 bases outside the gene matches. The CDR3 length is 19 residues. Germline V gene data show CDR1 as LGHNA and CDR2 as YNFKEQ. CDR3 coding DNA: TGTGCCAGCAGCCAAGCGGGGTATACGGGACTAGCGGTCACCGGGGAGCTGTTTTTT. This sequence encodes CASSQAGYTGLAVTGELFF.

The J gene is TRBJ2-1, the V gene TRBV5-1; 10 bases map to TRBD1. Germline V lookup: CDR1 SGHRS, CDR2 YFSETQ. This CDR3 has 15 amino acids. Trimming cost V 4 bases and J 8 bases; bases outside gene matches: 9. The CDR3 sequence is CASSPGDRGPDEQFF. The CDR3 region has the DNA TGCGCCAGCAGCCCCGGGGACAGGGGTCCAGATGAGCAGTTCTTC.

This clonotype turned up a few times. V usage is TRBV2 and J usage is TRBJ2-7, with TRBD1 matching over 10 bases. This CDR3 is built from 14 residues. J lost 2 bases, V lost 7 bases, and 5 bases had no gene match. The germline V gene has CDR1 SNHLY and CDR2 FYNNEI. This CDR3 is CASKGDRGTYEQYF. In DNA, the CDR3 is TGTGCCAGCAAGGGGGACAGGGGAACCTACGAGCAGTACTTC.

The chain links TRBV20-1 to TRBJ1-1; TRBD1 agrees at 10 bases. J was trimmed by 0 bases and V by 3 bases; bases with no gene match: 4. Germline-derived CDR1 and CDR2 are DFQATT and SNEGSKA (reference sequence). CDR3 length: 15 amino acids. For the CDR3, the DNA is TGCAGTGCTAGGACAGGGGGCGCGTTGAACACTGAAGCTTTCTTT. Its protein product is CSARTGGALNTEAFF.

This clonotype appeared a few times. The chain is built from TRBV4-1 and TRBJ1-1; no reliable D call. Germline CDR1 and CDR2: MGHRA and YSYEKL. The CDR3 runs 15 residues. The V and J ends lost 1 base and 3 bases respectively, with 12 bases between them. The CDR3 region has the DNA TGCGCCAGCAGCCAAGGCCCGGGAAGGGACACTGAAGCTTTCTTT. The encoded protein is CASSQGPGRDTEAFF.

The sample holds many counts of this clonotype. This CDR3 reads CASSTWTGEGNYGYTF. DNA of the CDR3: TGTGCCAGCAGCACATGGACAGGGGAGGGGAACTATGGCTACACCTTC. The chain joins TRBV7-8 to TRBJ1-2, with TRBD1 matching 9 bases. This CDR3 is 16 amino acids long. Germline assignment: CDR1 SGHVS and CDR2 FQNEAQ. Trimming removed 5 bases from V and 2 bases from J; junction bases left unmatched: 9.

This chain joins TRBV21-1 and TRBJ2-1; the D call TRBD1 from the table was never checked on the DNA. TRBV21-1 is a recognized pseudogene. CDR3 length equals 11 residues. CDR3 nucleotide sequence: TGTGCCAGCTTCGACAGGGGCCCCCTGTTCTTC. Protein product: CASFDRGPLFF.

This clonotype was counted a single time. V is TRBV5-4 and J is TRBJ2-7, with a weak D call TRBD2 (6 bases). The CDR3 is made up of 15 amino acids. V was cut by 4 bases and J by 0 bases, with 14 bases left in between. The V gene's germline CDR1 is SGHNT and CDR2 YYREEE (reference sequence). CDR3 sequence reads: CASSHLGSASYEQYF. The CDR3 DNA is TGTGCCAGCAGCCACCTCGGGAGCGCCTCCTACGAGCAGTACTTC.

J is TRBJ1-2 and V is TRBV12-3 or TRBV12-4; D gene uncertain. V was clipped by 5 bases and J by 8 bases, with 12 bases between them. CDR3 length equals 12 residues. Here the CDR3 DNA reads TGTGCCAGCAGTCCGGGCAGGACCGGCTACACCTTC. It encodes CASSPGRTGYTF.

This chain connects TRBV24-1 to TRBJ2-7, with D perhaps matching TRBD2 (5 bases). The germline V gene has CDR1 KGHDR and CDR2 SFDVKD. V was shortened by 3 bases and J by 2 bases, with 16 bases between the two germline ends. The CDR3 length is 16 residues. This chain's CDR3 is CATSDTTSGGAYEQYF. CDR3 nucleotide sequence: TGTGCCACCAGTGATACTACCAGCGGAGGAGCCTACGAGCAGTACTTC.

The genes are TRBV24-1 and TRBJ2-2, with 9 nucleotides matching TRBD1. In germline, CDR1 is KGHDR, CDR2 SFDVKD. There are 14 residues in the CDR3. The V gene end was trimmed by 5 bases and the J gene end by 6 bases; junction bases not matched to a gene: 3. The CDR3 nucleotides are TGTGCCACCAGTGGAACAGGGGGCTCCGGGGAGCTGTTTTTT. Protein: CATSGTGGSGELFF.

The sample holds a few counts of this clonotype. The chain recombines TRBV30 with TRBJ1-6, with 7 positions matching TRBD1. J lost 9 bases, V lost 5 bases, and 4 bases had no gene match. The CDR3 is 12 residues long. CDR1 is GTSNPN and CDR2 is SVGIG in the germline V gene (reference sequence). CDR3 DNA sequence: TGTGCCTGGCACAGGGGATTTTCACCCCTCCACTTT. This translates into CAWHRGFSPLHF. Full variable domain (remainder filled in from reference TRBV30 and TRBJ1-6): SQTIHQWPATLVQPVGSPLSLECTVEGTSNPNLYWYRQAAGRGLQLLFYSVGIGQISSEVPQNLSASRPQDRQFILSSKKLLLSDSGFYLCAWHRGFSPLHFGNGTRLTVT.